The T cell receptor beta chain described here comes from a study of CD8 T cells in ankylosing spondylitis. Findings and limits, study-wide: Within ankylosing spondylitis blood, a TCR beta motif made up of under 10 highly homologous variants appeared to be characteristic. Those disease-linked clones were CD8+; they were also relatively rare in peripheral blood. Reports of some motif variants in reactive arthritis synovial fluid and blood predate this one. The study looked at matched synovial fluid samples from ankylosing spondylitis patients. Disease-linked clones were reported to be significantly enriched there.

Of note for this clonotype: Its antigen remains unknown.

With V trimmed by 3 bases and J by 6 bases, 10 bases remained unmatched. Germline CDR1 reads DFQATT; CDR2 reads SNEGSKA (reference sequence). The CDR3 runs 15 residues. Each TCR beta library was made by quantitative 5'-RACE that incorporated molecular barcodes. TCRdb redid the calling of the 5' RACE reads with MiXCR, one entry per CDR3 protein. The sample shows almost 400,000 distinct CDR3 sequences, 20% to 25% of them seen only once. This chain connects TRBV20-1 to TRBJ2-1; 8 bases agree with TRBD2. Material for sequencing was blood, either unsorted or a sorted T cell fraction (not recorded which). The TCR originated in a male donor with ankylosing spondylitis. The CDR3 protein is CSARSTGGFGNEQFF. The CDR3 DNA reads as TGCAGTGCTAGGTCAACGGGAGGGTTTGGCAATGAGCAGTTCTTC.